These 3 T cell receptor beta chains were sequenced from one sample in a study of blood T cell repertoires in COVID-19. Clones were read by immunoSEQ multiplex PCR, and TCRdb kept only the in-frame ones, dropping some. The sample records 200,000 to 300,000 clones, about 91% being singletons. The sample consisted of PBMCs or T cells enriched from blood (not recorded which). These receptors originate from a woman between 35 and 50 years old with acute COVID-19.

V and J are TRBV24-1 and TRBJ2-3; 7 positions match TRBD2. The J segment lost 0 bases and the V segment lost 5 bases, leaving 10 bases of the junction unmatched. The CDR3 is made up of 17 amino acids. Looked up from germline, CDR1 is KGHDR and CDR2 is SFDVKD. The CDR3 DNA follows: TGTGCCACCAGTGCCCCCCTAGCGGAAACTAGCACAGATACGCAGTATTTT. Translating it yields CATSAPLAETSTDTQYF.

This chain links TRBV2 with TRBJ1-6; possible D gene TRBD1, 5 bases. The CDR3 spans 19 residues. Germline V gene sequence: CDR1 SNHLY, CDR2 FYNNEI. Between the trimmed V and J ends, which lost 5 bases and 8 bases, there was a span of 28 bases. CDR3 residues: CASSNDPLRTGIRDSPLHF. DNA of the CDR3: TGTGCCAGCAGTAACGACCCGTTAAGAACAGGAATTAGGGATTCACCCCTCCACTTT.

This clone showed up just a few times. V gene TRBV5-5 combines with J gene TRBJ1-5; the match to TRBD1 covers 9 bases. V shed 2 bases and J 6 bases; nucleotides not matched to a gene: 3. This CDR3 contains 14 residues. Germline V lookup: CDR1 SGHKS, CDR2 YYEKEE (reference sequence). DNA of the CDR3: TGTGCCAGCAGCTTACAGGGGGCGCGTCAGCCCCAGCATTTT. Protein sequence: CASSLQGARQPQHF.